This is a list of T cell receptor beta chains from one sample in a study of blood T cell repertoires in COVID-19. The data were produced by immunoSEQ multiplex PCR, yet TCRdb's version contains in-frame clones alone and is incomplete. The table lists 45,000 to 65,000 clones, roughly four fifths of them singletons. The specimen was peripheral blood. All receptors derive from an older woman with acute or convalescent COVID-19. CDR3s include the opening cysteine and the closing phenylalanine or tryptophan. A D gene is named only where the DNA matches it firmly. Part of the rows lack a size; the others show once, few, many or a class for expanded clones.

>TRBV6-5|TRBJ1-1|.|.
CASSPQGTEAFF
TGTGCCAGCAGTCCACAGGGAACTGAAGCTTTCTTT
>TRBV6-2/TRBV6-3|TRBJ2-4|.|.
CASSYSTRPNIQYF
TGTGCCAGCAGTTACTCGACTAGACCAAACATTCAGTACTTC
>TRBV3-1/TRBV3-2|TRBJ1-3|.|.
CASRPTSGNTIYF
TGTGCCAGCAGGCCTACCTCTGGAAACACCATATATTTT
>TRBV3-1/TRBV3-2|TRBJ1-4|.|.
CASSQEVQEGKLFF
TGTGCCAGCAGCCAAGAAGTACAGGAGGGAAAACTGTTTTTT
>TRBV2|TRBJ2-5|TRBD1|few
CASTEGGLPGETQYF
TGTGCCAGCACCGAAGGGGGCCTCCCCGGGGAGACCCAGTACTTC
>TRBV10-1|TRBJ2-7|.|.
CASIRGYSYEQYF
TGCGCCAGCATTCGGGGGTATTCCTACGAGCAGTACTTC
>TRBV7-2|TRBJ2-5|.|.
CASSLEARLVQETQYF
TGTGCCAGCAGCTTGGAAGCGCGGCTGGTACAAGAGACCCAGTACTTC
>TRBV9|TRBJ2-3|.|.
CASSVAGHSTDTQYF
TGTGCCAGCAGCGTAGCAGGTCATAGCACAGATACGCAGTATTTT
>TRBV2|TRBJ1-5|.|once
CASSRQTSNQPQHF
TGTGCCAGCAGCCGACAAACAAGCAATCAGCCCCAGCATTTT
>TRBV28|TRBJ1-3|.|medium-sized
CASTTFTTAGGNTIYF
TGTGCCAGCACCACTTTCACGACAGCGGGGGGAAACACCATATATTTT
>TRBV2|TRBJ2-5|.|once
CATEDRMYQETQYF
TGTGCCACCGAGGACAGAATGTACCAAGAGACCCAGTACTTC
>TRBV5-4|TRBJ2-7|.|.
CASSPDRFTRWYF
TGTGCCAGCAGCCCGGACAGATTCACCCGATGGTACTTC
>TRBV19|TRBJ1-1|.|once
CASTQDPPGGVSEAFF
TGTGCCAGTACCCAAGATCCCCCTGGGGGCGTATCTGAAGCTTTCTTT
>TRBV14|TRBJ2-2|.|.
CASSRLTNGELFF
TGTGCCAGCAGCCGCTTGACTAACGGGGAGCTGTTTTTT
>TRBV27|TRBJ2-7|.|.
CASSEGGVEQYF
TGTGCCAGCAGTGAGGGGGGGGTTGAGCAGTACTTC
>TRBV4-1|TRBJ1-2|.|.
CASSHPTAIYGYTF
TGCGCCAGCAGCCACCCGACAGCGATCTATGGCTACACCTTC
>TRBV19|TRBJ2-7|.|.
CASSIREGARNEQYF
TGTGCCAGTAGTATTCGTGAGGGTGCGAGAAACGAGCAGTACTTC
>TRBV6-5|TRBJ2-5|TRBD1|.
CASSYSGTAVGETQYF
TGTGCCAGCAGTTACTCGGGGACAGCGGTAGGGGAGACCCAGTACTTC
>TRBV24-1|TRBJ2-1|.|once
CATSAPEASAYNEQFF
TGTGCCACCAGTGCGCCCGAGGCTAGCGCGTACAATGAGCAGTTCTTC
>TRBV11-3|TRBJ1-2|.|.
CASSSYIARTEDYGYTF
TGTGCCAGCAGCTCCTACATTGCTAGGACAGAAGACTATGGCTACACCTTC
>TRBV4-2|TRBJ1-5|TRBD1|.
CASSQESRQGYQPQHF
TGTGCCAGCAGCCAAGAAAGTCGACAGGGGTATCAGCCCCAGCATTTT
>TRBV1|TRBJ2-7|.|.
CTSRQRGVRDEQYF
TGCACCAGCAGGCAGCGGGGGGTCCGGGACGAGCAGTACTTC